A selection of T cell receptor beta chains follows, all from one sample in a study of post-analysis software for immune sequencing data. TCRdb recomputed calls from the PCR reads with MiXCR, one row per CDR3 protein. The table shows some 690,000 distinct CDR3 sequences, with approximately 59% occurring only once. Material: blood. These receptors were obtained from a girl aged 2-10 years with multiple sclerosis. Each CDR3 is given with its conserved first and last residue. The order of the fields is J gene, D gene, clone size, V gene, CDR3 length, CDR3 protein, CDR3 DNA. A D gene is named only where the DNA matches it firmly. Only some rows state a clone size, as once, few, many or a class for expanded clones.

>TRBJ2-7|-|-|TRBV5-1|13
CASSLYVGSEQYF
TGCGCCAGCAGCTTGTACGTCGGGAGCGAGCAGTACTTC
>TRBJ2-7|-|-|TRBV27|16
CASSLLGVSSSYEQYF
TGTGCCAGCAGTTTACTCGGGGTATCTAGCTCCTACGAGCAGTACTTC
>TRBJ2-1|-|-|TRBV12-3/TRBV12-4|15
CASSLGGLANDEQFF
TGTGCCAGCAGTTTAGGTGGGCTAGCTAATGATGAGCAGTTCTTC
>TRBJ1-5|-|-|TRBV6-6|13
CASSYPGNQPQHF
TGTGCCAGCAGTTACCCAGGCAATCAGCCCCAGCATTTT
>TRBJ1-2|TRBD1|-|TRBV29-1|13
CSVGPRGGYGYTF
TGCAGCGTAGGCCCCAGGGGGGGCTATGGCTACACCTTC
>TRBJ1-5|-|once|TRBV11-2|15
CASSLGVSVDQPQHF
TGTGCCAGCAGCTTAGGTGTGTCAGTTGATCAGCCCCAGCATTTT
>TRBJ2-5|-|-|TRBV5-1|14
CASSLESAQETQYF
TGCGCCAGCAGCTTGGAGTCAGCTCAAGAGACCCAGTACTTC
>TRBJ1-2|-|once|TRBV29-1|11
CSVRGGEGYTF
TGCAGCGTTCGCGGAGGGGAGGGCTACACCTTC
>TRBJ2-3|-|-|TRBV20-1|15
CSARAPGRSTDTQYF
TGCAGTGCTAGGGCCCCGGGGAGAAGCACAGATACGCAGTATTTT
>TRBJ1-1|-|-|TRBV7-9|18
CASSLGPTGRGMNTEAFF
TGTGCCAGCAGCTTAGGGCCTACAGGTAGAGGAATGAACACTGAAGCTTTCTTT
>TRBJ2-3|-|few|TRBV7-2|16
CASSADSDPGTDTQYF
TGTGCCAGCAGCGCAGACTCTGATCCCGGAACAGATACGCAGTATTTT
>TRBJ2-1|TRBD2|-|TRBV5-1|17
CASSSRSGRGAYNEQFF
TGCGCCAGCAGCTCGAGGAGCGGGAGAGGGGCCTACAATGAGCAGTTCTTC
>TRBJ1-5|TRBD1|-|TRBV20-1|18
CSARDGRTGGYSNQPQHF
TGCAGTGCTAGAGATGGGCGGACAGGGGGATATAGCAATCAGCCCCAGCATTTT
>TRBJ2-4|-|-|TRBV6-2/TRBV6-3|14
CASSYSRLVNIQYF
TGTGCCAGCAGTTACTCGAGACTGGTGAACATTCAGTACTTC
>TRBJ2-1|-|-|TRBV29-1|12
CSVPGYRNEQFF
TGCAGCGTTCCTGGGTATCGCAATGAGCAGTTCTTC
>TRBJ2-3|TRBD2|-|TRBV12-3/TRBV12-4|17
CASSFNRAGGVSDTQYF
TGTGCCAGCAGTTTTAATCGAGCGGGGGGCGTCTCAGATACGCAGTATTTT
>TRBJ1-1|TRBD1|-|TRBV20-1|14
CSARTDRLTTEAFF
TGCAGTGCTAGAACGGACAGGTTGACCACTGAAGCTTTCTTT
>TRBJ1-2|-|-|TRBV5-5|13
CASRWAVLDGYTF
TGTGCCAGCAGATGGGCGGTACTGGATGGCTACACCTTC
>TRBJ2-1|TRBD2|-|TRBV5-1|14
CASSVGTNYNEQFF
TGCGCCAGCAGCGTAGGGACTAACTACAATGAGCAGTTCTTC
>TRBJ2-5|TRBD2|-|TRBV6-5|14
CASSYRTSLETQYF
TGTGCCAGCAGTTACAGGACTAGTTTGGAGACCCAGTACTTC
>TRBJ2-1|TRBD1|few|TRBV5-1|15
CASSMSVQGDNEQFF
TGCGCCAGCAGCATGAGTGTACAGGGGGACAATGAGCAGTTCTTC
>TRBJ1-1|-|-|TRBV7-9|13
CASSFSGVPEAFF
TGTGCCAGCAGCTTTTCAGGGGTCCCTGAAGCTTTCTTT
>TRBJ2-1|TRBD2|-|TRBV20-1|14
CSATVGLAGGEQFF
TGCAGTGCTACTGTAGGGCTAGCGGGAGGGGAGCAGTTCTTC
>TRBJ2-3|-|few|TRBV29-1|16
CSGWGRGPEGTDTQYF
TGCAGCGGCTGGGGTCGGGGCCCGGAGGGCACAGATACGCAGTATTTT
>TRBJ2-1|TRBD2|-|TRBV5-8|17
CASSLMYGTSGRYEQFF
TGTGCCAGCAGCTTGATGTACGGGACTAGCGGGAGGTATGAGCAGTTCTTC
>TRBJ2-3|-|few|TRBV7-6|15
CASKPAGRGVDTQYF
TGTGCCAGCAAACCTGCAGGGAGGGGGGTAGATACGCAGTATTTT
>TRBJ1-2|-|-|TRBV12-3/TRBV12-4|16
CASSLSGHASNYGYTF
TGTGCCAGCAGTTTATCGGGACACGCATCTAACTATGGCTACACCTTC
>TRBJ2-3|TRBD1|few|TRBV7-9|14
CASSLTGVTDTQYF
TGTGCCAGCAGCTTGACAGGGGTGACAGATACGCAGTATTTT
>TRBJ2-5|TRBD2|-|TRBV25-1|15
CASSEWLAGDETQYF
TGTGCCAGCAGTGAATGGCTAGCGGGAGATGAGACCCAGTACTTC
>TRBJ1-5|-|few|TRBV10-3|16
CAISDGAGNSNQPQHF
TGTGCCATCAGTGATGGGGCAGGGAATAGCAATCAGCCCCAGCATTTT
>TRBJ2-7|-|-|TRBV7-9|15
CASSLGLSWEDEQYF
TGTGCCAGCAGCTTAGGACTATCGTGGGAGGACGAGCAGTACTTC
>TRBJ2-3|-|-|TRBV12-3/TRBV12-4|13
CGSNTGSPDTQYF
TGTGGCAGCAATACTGGGTCCCCAGATACGCAGTATTTT
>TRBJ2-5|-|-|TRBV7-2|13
CASSSDLRGRVYF
TGTGCCAGCAGCTCAGACCTCCGGGGCCGGGTGTACTTC
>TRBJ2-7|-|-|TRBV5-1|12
CASSLDNYEQYF
TGCGCCAGCAGCTTGGACAACTACGAGCAGTACTTC
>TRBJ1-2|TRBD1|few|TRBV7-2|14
CASSSGQGISGYTF
TGTGCCAGCAGCTCGGGACAGGGGATAAGTGGCTACACCTTC
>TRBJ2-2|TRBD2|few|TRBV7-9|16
CASRSGLAGGPGELFF
TGTGCCAGCAGGTCTGGACTAGCGGGAGGACCCGGGGAGCTGTTTTTT
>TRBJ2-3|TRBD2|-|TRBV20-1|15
CSAQGLAGDTDTQYF
TGCAGTGCTCAAGGACTAGCGGGAGATACAGATACGCAGTATTTT
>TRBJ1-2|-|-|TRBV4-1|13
CASSDPGEDGYTF
TGCGCCAGCAGCGACCCGGGGGAAGATGGCTACACCTTC
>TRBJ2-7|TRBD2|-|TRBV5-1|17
CASRQFTAGSGSGEQYF
TGCGCCAGCCGGCAGTTCACGGCTGGAAGCGGGAGTGGCGAGCAGTACTTC
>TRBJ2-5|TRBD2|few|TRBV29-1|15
CSVRTSGGATETQYF
TGCAGCGTCCGGACTAGCGGGGGGGCGACCGAGACCCAGTACTTC
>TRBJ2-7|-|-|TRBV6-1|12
CASSGGRPPQYF
TGTGCCAGCAGTGGGGGACGTCCTCCCCAGTACTTC